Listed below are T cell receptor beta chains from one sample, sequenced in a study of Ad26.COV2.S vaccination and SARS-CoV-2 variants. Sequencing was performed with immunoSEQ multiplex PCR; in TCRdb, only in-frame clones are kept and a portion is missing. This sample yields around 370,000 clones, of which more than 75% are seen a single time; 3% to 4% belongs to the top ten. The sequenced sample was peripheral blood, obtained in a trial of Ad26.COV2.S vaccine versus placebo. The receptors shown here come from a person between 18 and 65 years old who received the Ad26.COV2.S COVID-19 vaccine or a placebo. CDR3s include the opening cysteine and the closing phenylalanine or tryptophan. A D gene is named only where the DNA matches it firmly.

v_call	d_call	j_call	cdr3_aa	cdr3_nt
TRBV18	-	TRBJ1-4	CASSRGGRNEKLFF	TGTGCCAGCTCACGAGGTGGGCGGAATGAAAAACTGTTTTTT
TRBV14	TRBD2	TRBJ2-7	CASSQWLAGSYEQYF	TGTGCCAGCAGCCAGTGGCTAGCGGGCTCCTACGAGCAGTACTTC
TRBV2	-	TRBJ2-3	CASSGGAMSTDTQYF	TGTGCCAGCAGTGGGGGAGCGATGAGCACAGATACGCAGTATTTT
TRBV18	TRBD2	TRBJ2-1	CASSSGGGTYNEQFF	TGTGCCAGCTCATCGGGCGGGGGGACCTACAATGAGCAGTTCTTC
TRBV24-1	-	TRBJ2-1	CATSDPRQSQGEQFF	TGTGCCACCAGTGACCCCCGACAGTCCCAAGGTGAGCAGTTCTTC
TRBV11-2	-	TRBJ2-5	CASSPPPQYF	TGTGCCAGCAGCCCTCCCCCCCAGTACTTC
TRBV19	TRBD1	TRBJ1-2	CASSMTGVGSEGYTF	TGTGCCAGTAGTATGACAGGGGTCGGGTCGGAAGGCTACACCTTC
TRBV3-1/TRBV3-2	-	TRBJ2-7	CASSQDLGRNEQYF	TGTGCCAGCAGCCAAGATTTGGGTAGGAACGAGCAGTACTTC
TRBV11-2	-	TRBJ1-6	CASSLTGYNSPLHF	TGTGCCAGCAGCTTAACAGGGTATAATTCACCCCTCCACTTT
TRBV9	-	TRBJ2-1	CASSVEGSYNEQFF	TGTGCCAGCAGCGTTGAGGGCTCCTACAATGAGCAGTTCTTC
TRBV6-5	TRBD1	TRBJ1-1	CASTKGQKIPEAFF	TGTGCCAGCACTAAGGGACAGAAGATTCCTGAAGCTTTCTTT
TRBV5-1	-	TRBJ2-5	CASSRAGELQETQYF	TGCGCCAGCAGCAGGGCCGGGGAGCTCCAAGAGACCCAGTACTTC
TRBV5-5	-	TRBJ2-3	CASSRTPDTDTQYF	TGTGCCAGCAGCAGGACACCGGACACAGATACGCAGTATTTT
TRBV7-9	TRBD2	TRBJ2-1	CASSLDGGASNEQFF	TGTGCCAGCAGCTTAGACGGGGGGGCCAGTAATGAGCAGTTCTTC
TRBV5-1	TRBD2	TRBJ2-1	CASSLTSGSTYNEQFF	TGCGCCAGCAGCTTGACCAGCGGGAGTACCTACAATGAGCAGTTCTTC
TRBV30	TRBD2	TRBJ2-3	CACAGTRVTDTQYF	TGTGCCTGTGCCGGGACTAGGGTCACAGATACGCAGTATTTT
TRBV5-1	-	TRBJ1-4	CASSLRDPNEKLFF	TGCGCCAGCAGCCTCCGGGACCCAAATGAAAAACTGTTTTTT